These 15 T cell receptor beta chains share one sample of origin, sequenced in a study of shared clonotypes between healthy human individuals. Generated by immunoSEQ multiplex PCR, the TCRdb table keeps only in-frame clones and is missing some. The sample yields approximately 720,000 clones, about two thirds seen once. Sequencing was done on a sample of memory CD4+ T cells sorted from blood. Stated subset: CD45RA-negative fraction. The receptor source for this set is a woman in her 30s in good health.

The chain has TRBV6-5 and TRBJ2-7; no firm D call. The CDR3 extends over 11 amino acids. V was shortened by 8 bases and J by 2 bases, with 7 bases between the two germline ends. In germline, CDR1 is MNHEY, CDR2 SVGAGI. The CDR3 region is CASYTTYEQYF. Here the CDR3 DNA reads TGTGCCAGCTATACCACCTACGAGCAGTACTTC.

The chain is built from TRBV5-4 and TRBJ1-5; the D gene is possibly TRBD1 (5 bases). CDR1 is SGHNT, CDR2 YYREEE, per germline (reference sequence). V was clipped by 2 bases and J by 2 bases, with 11 bases between them. CDR3 length equals 15 residues. Written as DNA, the CDR3 is TGTGCCAGCAGCTTAGACGTAGGGGGCAATCAGCCCCAGCATTTT. Its protein product is CASSLDVGGNQPQHF.

The J gene is TRBJ1-4, the V gene TRBV29-1, with 10 bases that match TRBD1. The V gene end was trimmed by 7 bases and the J gene end by 8 bases; junction bases not matched to a gene: 4. This CDR3 is 12 amino acids long. Germline CDR1 SQVTM, CDR2 ANQGSEA. Here the CDR3 reads CSARGQGEKLFF. The CDR3 DNA sequence: TGCAGCGCTCGGGGACAGGGGGAAAAACTGTTTTTT.

The table lists this clone with many counts. The DNA of the CDR3 is TGTGCCAGCAGCTTAGTGGGGGGGGACACTGAAGCTTTCTTT. It translates to CASSLVGGDTEAFF. The genes are TRBV11-2 and TRBJ1-1, with D possibly being TRBD1 (5 bases). Germline V CDR1 and CDR2: SGHAT, FQNNGV. V lost 1 base to trimming and J lost 3 bases, with 9 bases between them. This CDR3 contains 14 residues.

The chain couples TRBV28 to TRBJ1-4; tentatively, D is TRBD1 (6 bases). Looked up from germline, CDR1 is MDHEN and CDR2 is SYDVKM. The CDR3 sequence is 13 residues long. V lost 6 bases, J lost 8 bases, and 13 bases lay in between. The CDR3: CASRASQGEKLFF. The CDR3 bases are TGTGCCAGCAGAGCCTCGCAGGGGGAAAAACTGTTTTTT.

The rearrangement uses TRBV27 and TRBJ2-3; 14 bases are shared with TRBD2. Germline V gene lookup returns CDR1 MNHEY and CDR2 SMNVEV (reference sequence). The length of the CDR3 is 16 residues. V trimming: 3 bases; J trimming: 7 bases; junction bases outside the gene matches: 6. The DNA of the CDR3 is TGTGCCAGCAGTTTCTCCGGGACTAGCGGGAGTAATACGCAGTATTTT. Translated, it gives CASSFSGTSGSNTQYF.

V and J are TRBV6-1 and TRBJ2-7; TRBD2 agrees at 13 bases. CDR1 and CDR2 (germline): MNHNS, SASEGT. The CDR3 totals 15 residues. V lost 2 bases and J lost 7; bases outside the gene matches: 5. The CDR3 reads CASSESPGLAGEQYF. The DNA for the CDR3 is TGTGCCAGCAGTGAAAGTCCGGGACTAGCGGGAGAGCAGTACTTC.

The sample holds one count of this clone. The chain is built from TRBV7-2 and TRBJ2-7; 7 positions agree with TRBD2. Germline V gives CDR1 SGHTA, CDR2 FQGNSA. After removal of 2 bases from V and 6 bases from J, the junction contained 10 bases not matched to a gene. The CDR3 runs to 15 residues. The DNA for the CDR3 is TGTGCCAGCAGCTTAATGGCAGGGAGGGTGACCGAGCAGTACTTC. This translates into CASSLMAGRVTEQYF.

The chain has TRBV19 and TRBJ1-1; 9 bases are a match to TRBD1. CDR3 length: 16 residues. Germline V gene lookup returns CDR1 LNHDA and CDR2 SQIVND (reference sequence). Germline trimming cut 3 bases from V and 7 bases from J; bases unmatched to any gene: 12. CDR3 coding DNA: TGTGCCAGTAGTATTATAGGACAGGGGAATTCTATTGAAGCTTTCTTT. Amino acid sequence: CASSIIGQGNSIEAFF.

The chain carries TRBV18 and TRBJ1-1; D is unclear. From germline, CDR1 is KGHSH and CDR2 LQKENI. The CDR3 covers 13 residues. V lost 4 bases and J lost 1, with 7 bases in between. The CDR3 sequence is CASSLQWNTEAFF. The CDR3, as DNA: TGTGCCAGCTCACTCCAGTGGAACACTGAAGCTTTCTTT.

This clone has a single count. A much larger clone lies one base from this, so it may be a read error. The rearrangement links TRBV6-5 to TRBJ1-5; D is undetermined. The CDR3 is 12 amino acids. Germline V gives CDR1 MNHEY, CDR2 SVGAGI. Between the trimmed V and J ends, which lost 7 bases and 1 base, there was a span of 5 bases. CDR3 bases: TGTGCCAGCACCGGGAGCAATCAGCCCCAGCATTTT. Its translation: CASTGSNQPQHF.

This clone was observed at least ten times. The chain couples TRBV30 to TRBJ2-5; D uncertain. The CDR3 is 13 amino acids. Trimming removed 6 bases from V and 5 bases from J, with 16 bases in between. Germline V CDR1 and CDR2: GTSNPN, SVGIG (reference sequence). The CDR3 coding sequence is TGTGCCTGTAATGACCCGAAGAGGGAGACCCAGTACTTC. Translating it yields CACNDPKRETQYF. Complete variable domain (other parts from reference TRBV30 and TRBJ2-5): SQTIHQWPATLVQPVGSPLSLECTVEGTSNPNLYWYRQAAGRGLQLLFYSVGIGQISSEVPQNLSASRPQDRQFILSSKKLLLSDSGFYLCACNDPKRETQYFGPGTRLLVL.

The rearrangement links TRBV19 to TRBJ1-4; 7 positions agree with TRBD1. The junction had 4 bases not matched to a gene; V was cut back by 6 bases and J by 3 bases. CDR3 length equals 14 residues. The germline gives CDR1 LNHDA, CDR2 SQIVND (reference sequence). CDR3 DNA sequence: TGTGCCAGTAGACAGGGGAATGCTAATGAAAAACTGTTTTTT. Its translation: CASRQGNANEKLFF.

The chain links TRBV7-3 to TRBJ2-3, with 9 bases lining up with TRBD2. The ends lost 5 bases at V and 5 bases at J; junction bases unmatched: 8. CDR3 length: 15 residues. Per germline, CDR1 SGHTA and CDR2 FQGTGA. CDR3 in amino acids: CASSPAGGPGDTQYF. The CDR3 DNA sequence: TGTGCCAGCAGCCCGGCGGGAGGGCCGGGAGATACGCAGTATTTT.

The gene calls are TRBV19 and TRBJ2-5; no reliable D call. Gene TRBJ2-7 matches the end of the DNA better, so the J call may be wrong. This CDR3 has 13 amino acids. CDR1 LNHDA and CDR2 SQIVND come from the germline V gene (reference sequence). DNA of the CDR3: TGTGCCAGTAGTACATCTGGGGCCTACGAGCAGTACTTC. Its protein is CASSTSGAYEQYF.